This T cell receptor (beta chain) was captured in a study of cytomegalovirus exposure and HLA in healthy donors. Regarding the study as a whole: Reportedly, TCR beta sequences accurately predicted HLA-A and HLA-B alleles in most subjects. Versus the approximately 670-donor mean, an Asian-associated ancestry cluster reportedly showed fewer N-insertions in a later analysis.

The CDR3 runs to 15 residues. Germline CDR1 and CDR2: LNHDA and SQIVND (reference sequence). The J segment lost 4 bases and the V segment lost 7 bases, leaving 9 bases of the junction unmatched. This clone turned up a few times. Its cognate antigen is unknown. The PCR made use of 60 Vbeta and 13 Jbeta primers. TCRdb keeps only in-frame clones here, not all; method: immunoSEQ multiplex PCR. This sample carries roughly 110,000 clones, roughly 68% of them seen once, and the ten largest clones take roughly 2.4%. The sample consisted of PBMCs. The TCR was taken from a woman aged 25 to 39 in good health and CMV-seronegative. The V call is TRBV19, the J call TRBJ1-2; TRBD1 matches 10 bases. DNA for the CDR3: TGTGCCAGTACCATTTCGGGACAGGGGAGCTATGGCTACACCTTC. This translates into CASTISGQGSYGYTF.